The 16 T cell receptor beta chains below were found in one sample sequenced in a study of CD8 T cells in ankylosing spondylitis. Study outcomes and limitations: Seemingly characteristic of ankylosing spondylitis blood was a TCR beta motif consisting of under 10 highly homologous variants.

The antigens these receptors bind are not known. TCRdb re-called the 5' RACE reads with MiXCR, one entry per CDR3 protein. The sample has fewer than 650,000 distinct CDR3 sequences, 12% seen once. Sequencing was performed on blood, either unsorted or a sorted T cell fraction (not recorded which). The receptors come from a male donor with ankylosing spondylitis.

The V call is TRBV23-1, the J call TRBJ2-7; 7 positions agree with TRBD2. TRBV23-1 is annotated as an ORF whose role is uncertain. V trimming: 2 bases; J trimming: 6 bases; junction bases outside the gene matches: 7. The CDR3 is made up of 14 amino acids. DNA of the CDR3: TGCGCCAGCAGTCAAGGCGGGAGATTGGTCGAGCAGTACGTC. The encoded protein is CASSQGGRLVEQYV.

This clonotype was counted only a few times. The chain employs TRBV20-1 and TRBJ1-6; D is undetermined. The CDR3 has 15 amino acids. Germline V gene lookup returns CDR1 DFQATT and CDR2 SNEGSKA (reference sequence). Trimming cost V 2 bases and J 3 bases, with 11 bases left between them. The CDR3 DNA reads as TGCAGTGCTAGATTAGTCCCCAACTATAATTCACCCCTCCACTTT. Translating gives CSARLVPNYNSPLHF.

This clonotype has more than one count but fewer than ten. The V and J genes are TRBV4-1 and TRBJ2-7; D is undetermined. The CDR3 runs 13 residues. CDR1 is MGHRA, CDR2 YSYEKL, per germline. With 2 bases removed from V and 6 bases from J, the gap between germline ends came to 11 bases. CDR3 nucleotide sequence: TGCGCCAGCAGCCAAAATCGTTTTTCCGAGCAGTACGTC. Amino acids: CASSQNRFSEQYV.

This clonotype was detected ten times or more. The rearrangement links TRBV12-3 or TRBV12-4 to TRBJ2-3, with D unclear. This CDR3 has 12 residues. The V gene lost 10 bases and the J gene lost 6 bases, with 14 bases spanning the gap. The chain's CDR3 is CAIRQDGDTQYF. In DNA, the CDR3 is TGTGCCATCCGGCAGGATGGGGATACGCAGTATTTT.

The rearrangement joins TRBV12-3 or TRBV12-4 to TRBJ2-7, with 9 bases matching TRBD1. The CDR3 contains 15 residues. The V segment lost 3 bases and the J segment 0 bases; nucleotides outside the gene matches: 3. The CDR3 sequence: CASSLDRGFSYEQYV. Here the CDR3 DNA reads TGTGCCAGCAGTTTGGACAGGGGCTTCTCCTACGAGCAGTACGTC.

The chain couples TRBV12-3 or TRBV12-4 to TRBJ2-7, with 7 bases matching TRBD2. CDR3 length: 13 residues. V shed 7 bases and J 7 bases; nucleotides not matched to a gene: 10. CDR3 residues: CASTHRGGGEQYV. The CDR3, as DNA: TGTGCCAGCACCCACCGGGGCGGGGGAGAGCAGTACGTC.

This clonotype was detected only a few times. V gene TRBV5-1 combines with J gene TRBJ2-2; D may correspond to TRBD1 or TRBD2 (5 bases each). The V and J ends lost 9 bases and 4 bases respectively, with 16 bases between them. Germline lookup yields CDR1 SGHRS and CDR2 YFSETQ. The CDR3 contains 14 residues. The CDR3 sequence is CATKGPSGTGELFF. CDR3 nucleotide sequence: TGCGCCACCAAGGGACCGTCGGGCACCGGGGAGCTGTTTTTT.

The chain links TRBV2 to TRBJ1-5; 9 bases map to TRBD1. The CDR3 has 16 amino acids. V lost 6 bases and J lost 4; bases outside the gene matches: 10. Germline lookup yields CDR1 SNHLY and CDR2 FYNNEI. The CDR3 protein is CASRETGGPPNQPQHF. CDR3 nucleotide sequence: TGTGCCAGCAGAGAAACAGGGGGCCCTCCTAATCAGCCCCAGCATTTT.

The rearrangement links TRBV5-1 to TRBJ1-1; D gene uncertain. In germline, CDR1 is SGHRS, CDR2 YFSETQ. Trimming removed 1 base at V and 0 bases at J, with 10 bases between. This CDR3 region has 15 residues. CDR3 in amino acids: CASSLYGSLNTEAFF. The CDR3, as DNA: TGCGCCAGCAGCTTGTATGGGTCTCTGAACACTGAAGCTTTCTTT.

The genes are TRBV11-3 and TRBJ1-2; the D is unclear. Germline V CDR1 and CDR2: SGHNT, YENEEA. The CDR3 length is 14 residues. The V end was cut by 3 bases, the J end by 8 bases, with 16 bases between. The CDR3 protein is CASSFARGPGGYTF. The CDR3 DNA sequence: TGTGCCAGCAGCTTCGCCCGAGGGCCCGGGGGCTACACCTTC.

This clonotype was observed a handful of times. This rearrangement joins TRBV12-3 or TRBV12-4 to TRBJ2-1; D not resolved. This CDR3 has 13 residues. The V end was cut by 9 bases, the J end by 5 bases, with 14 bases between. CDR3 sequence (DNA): TGTGCCAGTACCCTCCGGATAGACAATGAGCAGTTCTTC. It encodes CASTLRIDNEQFF.

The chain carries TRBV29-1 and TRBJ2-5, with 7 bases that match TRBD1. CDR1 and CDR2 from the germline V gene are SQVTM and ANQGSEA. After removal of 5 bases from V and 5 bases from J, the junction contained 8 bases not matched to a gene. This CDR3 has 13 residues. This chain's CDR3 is CSVNRGAAETQYF. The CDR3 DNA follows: TGCAGCGTTAACAGGGGTGCGGCGGAGACCCAGTACTTC.

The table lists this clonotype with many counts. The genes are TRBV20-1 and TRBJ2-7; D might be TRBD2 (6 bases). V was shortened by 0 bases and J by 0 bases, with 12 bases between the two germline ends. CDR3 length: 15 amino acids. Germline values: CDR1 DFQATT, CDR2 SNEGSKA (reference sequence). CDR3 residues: CSARDFSSASYEQYF. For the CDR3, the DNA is TGCAGTGCTAGAGATTTTTCTAGCGCCTCCTACGAGCAGTACTTC.

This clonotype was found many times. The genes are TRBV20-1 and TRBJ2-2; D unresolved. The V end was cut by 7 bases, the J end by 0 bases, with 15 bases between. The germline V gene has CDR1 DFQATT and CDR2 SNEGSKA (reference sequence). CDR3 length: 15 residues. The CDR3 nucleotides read TGCAGTGTCGCCCCCGGGCTAGCGAACACCGGGGAGCTGTTTTTT. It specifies CSVAPGLANTGELFF.

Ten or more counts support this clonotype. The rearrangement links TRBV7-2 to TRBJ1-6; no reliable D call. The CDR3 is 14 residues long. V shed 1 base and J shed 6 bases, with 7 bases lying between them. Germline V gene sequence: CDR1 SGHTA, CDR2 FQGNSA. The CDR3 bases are TGTGCCAGCAGCTTAGATGCAGTTAATTCACCCCTCCACTTT. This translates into CASSLDAVNSPLHF.

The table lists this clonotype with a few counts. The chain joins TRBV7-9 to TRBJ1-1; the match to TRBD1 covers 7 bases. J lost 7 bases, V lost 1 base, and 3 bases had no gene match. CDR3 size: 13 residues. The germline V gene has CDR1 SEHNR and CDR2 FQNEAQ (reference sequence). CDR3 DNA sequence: TGTGCCAGCAGCTTAGTGCCAGGGGGTGAAGCTTTCTTT. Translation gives CASSLVPGGEAFF.